Each of the 10 T cell receptor beta chains below was sequenced from the same sample in a study of cytomegalovirus exposure and HLA in healthy donors (dated by TCRdb to about 2017). Libraries were constructed by the immunoSEQ multiplex PCR assay. A mixture of 60 forward primers for TCR Vbeta segments and 13 reverse primers for TCR Jbeta segments was used in the multiplex PCR. TCRdb obtained this table from immuneACCESS and retained in-frame rearrangements with V and J assigned. These tables miss some clones; where compared with another copy, unresolved V genes account for less than half of the shortfall, and the remainder is unexplained. In this sample the table shows more than 95,000 clones, roughly 80% of which occur a single time. 1.5% to 2% of the sample lies in the top ten. Sequenced: PBMCs. Source of these receptors: a middle-aged woman in good health and CMV-seronegative.

The rearrangement joins TRBV7-3 to TRBJ2-5; the D is unclear. V lost 2 bases, J lost 5 bases, and 12 bases lay in between. The CDR3 length is 14 residues. CDR1 is SGHTA, CDR2 FQGTGA, per germline. CDR3 coding DNA: TGTGCCAGCAGCTTATCCCAACGGAGTGAGACCCAGTACTTC. It codes for CASSLSQRSETQYF. The variable domain in full, with the rest retrieved from reference TRBV7-3 and TRBJ2-5, is GAGVSQTPSNKVTEKGKYVELRCDPISGHTALYWYRQSLGQGPEFLIYFQGTGAADDSGLPNDRFFAVRPEGSVSTLKIQRTERGDSAVYLCASSLSQRSETQYFGPGTRLLVL.

This clone was found a few times. The junction and the germline gene differ at one end; a read error may be behind it. The rearrangement links TRBV5-5 to TRBJ2-7; 9 nucleotides match TRBD1. Germline lookup yields CDR1 SGHKS and CDR2 YYEKEE (reference sequence). The CDR3 has 14 amino acids. CDR3 sequence reads: CASSQGQGRYEQYF. CDR3 nucleotides: TGCGCCAGCAGCCAAGGACAGGGGCGCTACGAGCAGTACTTC.

The rearrangement links TRBV7-8 to TRBJ2-1, with 7 bases identical to TRBD1. The germline V gene has CDR1 SGHVS and CDR2 FQNEAQ. V shed 9 bases, J shed 2 bases, and the junction held 7 bases outside the gene matches. The CDR3 length is 14 residues. CDR3 bases: TGTGCCAGTCGGGACAGTTCGGCCTACAATGAGCAGTTCTTC. Its translation: CASRDSSAYNEQFF. Full variable domain (rest looked up from reference TRBV7-8 and TRBJ2-1): GAGVSQSPRYKVAKRGQDVALRCDPISGHVSLFWYQQALGQGPEFLTYFQNEAQLDKSGLPSDRFFAERPEGSVSTLKIQRTQQEDSAVYLCASRDSSAYNEQFFGPGTRLTVL.

The rearrangement joins TRBV18 to TRBJ1-1; TRBD1 aligns across 9 bases. The CDR3 spans 14 residues. Germline V lookup: CDR1 KGHSH, CDR2 LQKENI. The V and J ends lost 6 bases and 2 bases, in that order; junction bases with no gene match: 4. As DNA, the CDR3 is TGTGCCAGCTCTCACACAGGGGGCAACACTGAAGCTTTCTTT. Translating gives CASSHTGGNTEAFF.

This chain connects TRBV27 to TRBJ2-6, with 9 bases lining up with TRBD2. V shed 5 bases, J shed 2 bases, and the junction held 4 bases outside the gene matches. This CDR3 comprises 16 residues. CDR1 and CDR2 (germline): MNHEY, SMNVEV (reference sequence). The DNA of the CDR3 is TGTGCCAGCAGTCCCTTAGCGGGAGCTGGGGCCAACGTCCTGACTTTC. The encoded protein is CASSPLAGAGANVLTF.

The chain is built from TRBV16 and TRBJ2-7, with a tentative D call TRBD2 (5 bases). The germline V gene has CDR1 KGHSY and CDR2 FQNENV. This CDR3 contains 15 residues. Trimming took 8 bases from V and 3 from J, leaving 20 bases between them. In DNA form, the CDR3 reads TGTGCCAGCCCCCACCTAGCACCGGTACTCTACGAGCAGTACTTC. Translation gives CASPHLAPVLYEQYF.

In its sample, this clone was seen once. As DNA, the CDR3 is TGTGCCAGCAGTTACTCGAGACAGATGAACACTGAAGCTTTCTTT. It specifies CASSYSRQMNTEAFF. V is TRBV6-5 and J is TRBJ1-1; D may be TRBD1 (5 bases). The CDR3 has 15 amino acids. Germline V lookup: CDR1 MNHEY, CDR2 SVGAGI. The V end was cut by 0 bases, the J end by 0 bases, with 8 bases between.

This chain connects TRBV19 to TRBJ2-5; D is unresolved. Germline CDR1 reads LNHDA; CDR2 reads SQIVND (reference sequence). Trimming shortened V by 9 bases and J by 3 bases, and 14 bases separated the two germline ends. The CDR3 sequence is 13 residues long. The CDR3: CASWRLEKETQYF. The CDR3, as DNA: TGTGCCAGCTGGCGACTGGAAAAAGAGACCCAGTACTTC.

The CDR3 region is CATFGTTGRIEAFF. The CDR3 nucleotides are TGTGCCACCTTCGGTACTACAGGGCGAATTGAAGCTTTCTTT. J is TRBJ1-1 and V is TRBV6-1; a weak D match, TRBD1 (6 bases). The germline V and J ends were trimmed by 10 bases and 7 bases, with 22 bases remaining between them. The CDR3 contains 14 residues. The germline V gene encodes CDR1 MNHNS and CDR2 SASEGT.

The chain has TRBV19 and TRBJ2-1, with TRBD2 as a possible D gene (5 bases). The CDR3 loop spans 10 amino acids. Germline assignment: CDR1 LNHDA and CDR2 SQIVND (reference sequence). Trimming pared 9 bases from V and 5 bases from J, leaving 5 bases between. The CDR3 loop is CASGNNEQFF. The CDR3 DNA is TGTGCCAGCGGGAACAATGAGCAGTTCTTC.